The clone carrying this T cell receptor (beta chain) has a count of ten or more. This specimen comes from a study of patients and donors after allogeneic stem cell transplantation. The CDR3 consists of 14 residues. V lost 6 bases and J 9 bases, leaving 15 bases between the germline ends. Germline CDR1 reads MNHEY; CDR2 reads SVGEGT. In TCRdb, the RT-PCR reads were re-called with MiXCR into one record per CDR3 protein. The table has roughly 40,000 distinct CDR3 sequences, more than 30% seen once. What was sequenced was blood, either unsorted or a sorted T cell fraction (not recorded which). The chain recombines TRBV6-2 or TRBV6-3 with TRBJ1-6; no clear D gene. This clonotype was sampled from a human donor who was either an allogeneic HSCT recipient or a stem cell or donor lymphocyte infusion donor (not recorded which). It is not recorded whose cells these are; they may come from a transplant donor. CDR3: CASSSGDGRSPLHF. The CDR3 DNA follows: TGTGCCAGCAGCTCAGGAGACGGGCGTTCACCCCTCCACTTT.